This TCR beta chain was retrieved from a study of blood T cell repertoires in COVID-19. Across the study: Acute-phase and convalescent COVID-19 samples originated in the United States, Italy and Spain. The analysed material was cDNA or gDNA that came from T cells, B-cell-depleted T cells, or PBMCs.

Original processing methods: Amplification from reference gene primers served as the basis for estimated nucleated cell counts. Some clones are missing from TCRdb's copy, which holds only in-frame ones; the method was immunoSEQ multiplex PCR. V and J calls and clone size are those listed in that table; D and trimming were worked out from the DNA. The top ten clones hold roughly 0.25% of a sample with approximately 670,000 clones, about nine tenths of them seen once. Trimming took 5 bases from V and 8 from J; bases not matched to a gene: 8. This CDR3 has 13 residues. Germline CDR1 reads SGHRS; CDR2 reads YFSETQ. This clone appeared once.

The material sequenced was peripheral blood. The TCR was taken from a young woman with acute or convalescent COVID-19. This chain connects TRBV5-1 to TRBJ1-2; 8 bases are a match to TRBD1. The CDR3 DNA reads TGCGCCAGCAGATCGGACAGGGCAGACGGCTACACCTTC. Amino acid sequence: CASRSDRADGYTF.